This TCR beta chain came from a study of identical twins listed by TCRdb under 2016. A note on the overall study: To test whether fetal clonotypes persist, this study deep-sequenced TCR alpha and beta repertoires from monozygotic twins, from unrelated adults of various ages, and from cord blood. To rule out contamination, the twin experiments were replicated at different times with different library preparation protocols. Overall results and qualifications from the work: Compared with coincidental sharing between unrelated individuals, out-of-frame TCR alpha sequences shared between twins had an excess of sequences with low generation probability. Because the same donors could not be followed over many years, conclusions were based on cross-sectional statistical analysis. Invariant T cells such as MAIT and iNKT could partly confound zero-insertion analyses, though diverse VJ usage argued against this for most clonotypes. Abundant cord blood beta clonotypes carried fewer insertions; young adult naive repertoires showed a weaker similar trend, while memory repertoires showed none. The excess sharing between twins in beta out-of-frame sequences was weaker because fewer shared sequences reduced the signal-to-noise ratio. In monozygotic twins, out-of-frame TCR alpha sharing was systematically underestimated by recombination models, although the models agreed with sharing between unrelated individuals.

From its cysteine to its phenylalanine, the CDR3 spans 14 amino acids. The entry retains the CDR3 DNA only, 42 bases that are in frame from base 1. The germline V gene yields SGHDT for CDR1 and YYEEEE for CDR2. The junction carries 7 bases between V and J, which are trimmed by 2 bases and 0 bases respectively. The method behind the library was 5' RACE. Sequencing was carried out with an Illumina HiSeq 2000. Template switching added a universal primer binding site, and the final cDNA carried a unique molecular identifier that allowed TCR cDNA molecules to be counted accurately. Specific primers in the conserved constant-segment region were used to synthesize first-strand cDNA for the TCR alpha and beta chains. To control for contamination, each cDNA library was double barcoded with a SMART-Mk sample barcode plus Illumina barcodes. Two successive PCR steps introduced TruSeq adapter sequences along with Illumina sample barcodes. Sequencing of the TCR alpha and beta cDNA libraries was done on the Illumina HiSeq platform using custom primers. The paper's data handling went like this. Unique molecular identifiers were extracted from raw reads with MiGEC, and CDR3 positions were determined with MiXCR. Recombination models were inferred per individual with the repgenHMM and IGoR tools using an EM algorithm. The tcR package in R was used for shared clonotype analysis, with sharing normalized by the product of cloneset sizes. To study raw recombination without the effects of thymic and clonal selection, out-of-frame nonproductive sequences were analyzed. TCRdb reran the public reads through fastp at Q25 and MiXCR, keeping productive beta chains. Identical CDR3 proteins give one entry, which carries the most common genes and DNA. These V and J calls derive from TCRdb rather than the authors' analysis. For this sample there are hundreds of thousands of distinct CDR3 sequences; 8.6% appear just once. In total, the top ten clones hold roughly 0.97% of the sample.

Every donor in the study was a healthy Caucasian. Three pairs of female monozygotic twins, all aged roughly 18 to 29 years, were included in the twin cohort. Peripheral blood mononuclear cells were the source from which RNA for the TCR libraries was isolated. Notes on this clonotype: The antigen this receptor binds is unknown. It has no much larger one-base neighbor in the sample; base qualities were not kept.

The data were also submitted as part of a second study, on yellow fever vaccine responses in identical twins. The second paper states: The T cell response to vaccination in identical twins was reported by the authors to appear partly convergent and partly personalized. The study precisely tracked vaccine-responding T cell clones in identical twins.

Sequenced sample: PBMCs. The sequence derives from a young woman in good health. The rearrangement combines TRBV5-6 with TRBJ2-3, with the D gene not clear enough to name. The DNA reads TGTGCCAGCAGCTTCTACAGCAGCACAGATACGCAGTATTTT. This yields the protein CASSFYSSTDTQYF.